Shown below are 9 T cell receptor beta chains from a single sample sequenced in a study of T cell changes during pregnancy in multiple sclerosis. Profiled with immunoSEQ multiplex PCR; TCRdb holds only in-frame clones, not every one. The sample holds about 110,000 clones, under 95% seen once. This material consisted of peripheral blood, taken after pregnancy. Receptor source: a female donor with multiple sclerosis, enrolled in a pregnancy study.

The chain combines TRBV7-9 with TRBJ1-4, with a tentative D call TRBD1 (5 bases). V dropped 5 bases and J dropped 5 bases, with 6 bases sitting between them. There are 12 residues in the CDR3. CDR1 is SEHNR, CDR2 FQNEAQ, per germline (reference sequence). Written as DNA, the CDR3 is TGTGCCAGCAGCCAGGGAAATGAAAAACTGTTTTTT. It is translated as CASSQGNEKLFF.

CDR3: CASSYEGGPYEQYF. DNA for the CDR3: TGTGCCAGCAGTTACGAGGGAGGCCCTTACGAGCAGTACTTC. This chain connects TRBV6-6 to TRBJ2-7, with D perhaps matching TRBD2 (6 bases). Trimming left V 2 bases short and J 4 bases short, with 12 bases between. The CDR3 loop spans 14 amino acids. Germline V gene data show CDR1 as MNHNY and CDR2 as SVGAGI (reference sequence).

The chain couples TRBV7-9 to TRBJ2-7, with D possibly matching TRBD2 (6 bases). The V gene's germline CDR1 is SEHNR and CDR2 FQNEAQ (reference sequence). V was pared by 1 base and J by 5 bases, with 12 bases between. This CDR3 comprises 14 residues. In DNA, the CDR3 is TGTGCCAGCAGCTTAGAGGCGCGGGGCCACGAGCAGTACTTC. This codes for CASSLEARGHEQYF.

This rearrangement joins TRBV7-2 to TRBJ2-2, with D perhaps matching TRBD2 (7 bases). CDR1 and CDR2 (germline): SGHTA, FQGNSA. The germline V and J ends were trimmed by 4 bases and 4 bases, with 16 bases remaining between them. The CDR3 contains 16 residues. DNA of the CDR3: TGTGCCAGCAGCTCTCCCTGGGGGGGCGCCACCGGGGAGCTGTTTTTT. As protein: CASSSPWGGATGELFF.

The chain carries TRBV15 and TRBJ1-2; D might be TRBD1 (6 bases). Trimming removed 6 bases from V and 5 bases from J, with 13 bases in between. CDR3 length: 13 residues. Germline CDR1 and CDR2: LNHNV and YYDKDF (reference sequence). CDR3 nucleotides: TGTGCCACCAGAGGGGGACGTCTTTATGGCTACACCTTC. Translated, it gives CATRGGRLYGYTF.

This chain uses TRBV2 with TRBJ2-1; a weak D match, TRBD2 (6 bases). There are 13 residues in the CDR3. Trimming cost V 4 bases and J 6 bases, with 10 bases left between them. The V gene's germline CDR1 is SNHLY and CDR2 FYNNEI. CDR3 sequence: CASSVGLSNEQFF. CDR3 coding DNA: TGTGCCAGCAGTGTTGGACTATCCAATGAGCAGTTCTTC.

V is TRBV6-1 and J is TRBJ1-1; D is perhaps TRBD1 (5 bases). The CDR3 sequence is 14 residues long. The ends were cut back, 2 bases at V and 6 bases at J, with 13 bases in the middle. CDR1 is MNHNS, CDR2 SASEGT, per germline. The CDR3 sequence is CASSELKGRAEAFF. The CDR3 DNA reads TGTGCCAGCAGTGAACTAAAGGGGAGGGCTGAAGCTTTCTTT.

V gene TRBV7-3 combines with J gene TRBJ1-5; no clear D. The V and J ends lost 0 bases and 7 bases respectively, with 13 bases between them. The germline V gene has CDR1 SGHTA and CDR2 FQGTGA. CDR3 length: 15 amino acids. The CDR3 reads CASSLTGGLGQPQHF. Here the CDR3 DNA reads TGTGCCAGCAGCTTAACAGGAGGGCTCGGGCAGCCCCAGCATTTT.

Here the CDR3 DNA reads TGTGCCAGCAGCCCTGAGGGAGCCGGGGAGCTGTTTTTT. Translated, it gives CASSPEGAGELFF. V is TRBV6-6 and J is TRBJ2-2; D perhaps matches TRBD2 (5 bases). This CDR3 spans 13 amino acids. V was trimmed by 6 bases and J by 6 bases, leaving 11 bases between them. Germline V lookup: CDR1 MNHNY, CDR2 SVGAGI (reference sequence).